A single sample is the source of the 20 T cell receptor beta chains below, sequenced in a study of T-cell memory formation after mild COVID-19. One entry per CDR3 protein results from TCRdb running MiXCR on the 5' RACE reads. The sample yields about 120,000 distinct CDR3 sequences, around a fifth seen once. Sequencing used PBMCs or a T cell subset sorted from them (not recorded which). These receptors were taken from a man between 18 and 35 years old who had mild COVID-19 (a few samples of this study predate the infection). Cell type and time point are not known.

CDR3 DNA sequence: TGCGCCAGCAGCATACAGCGGGGGAACCAAAATGAGCAGTTCTTC. This sequence encodes CASSIQRGNQNEQFF. The gene calls are TRBV5-1 and TRBJ2-1, with 8 bases that match TRBD2. CDR3 size: 15 residues. Germline V CDR1 and CDR2: SGHRS, YFSETQ. J lost 7 bases, V lost 4 bases, and 10 bases had no gene match.

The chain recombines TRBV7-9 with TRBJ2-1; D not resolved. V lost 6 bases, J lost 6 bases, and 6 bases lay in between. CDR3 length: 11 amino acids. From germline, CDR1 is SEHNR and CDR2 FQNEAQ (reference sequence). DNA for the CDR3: TGTGCCAGCAGGAATAGCAATGAGCAGTTCTTC. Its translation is CASRNSNEQFF.

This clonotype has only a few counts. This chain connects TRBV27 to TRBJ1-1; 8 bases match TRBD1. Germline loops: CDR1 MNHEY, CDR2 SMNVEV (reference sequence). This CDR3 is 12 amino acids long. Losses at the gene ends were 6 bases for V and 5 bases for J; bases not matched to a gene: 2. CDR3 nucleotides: TGTGCCAGCAGGACAGGGGCGACTGAAGCTTTCTTT. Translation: CASRTGATEAFF.

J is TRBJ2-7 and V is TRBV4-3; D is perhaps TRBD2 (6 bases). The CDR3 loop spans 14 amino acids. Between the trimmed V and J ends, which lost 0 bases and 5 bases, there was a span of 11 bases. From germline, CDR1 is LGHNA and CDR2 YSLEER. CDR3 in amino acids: CASSQDAGSHEQYF. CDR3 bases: TGCGCCAGCAGCCAAGATGCGGGGTCCCACGAGCAGTACTTC.

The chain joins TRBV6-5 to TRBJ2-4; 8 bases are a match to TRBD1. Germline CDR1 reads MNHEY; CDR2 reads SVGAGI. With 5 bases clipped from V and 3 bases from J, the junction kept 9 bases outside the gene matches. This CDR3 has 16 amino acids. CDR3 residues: CASSTYRGSSKNIQYF. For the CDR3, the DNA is TGTGCCAGCAGTACCTACAGGGGGAGTAGCAAAAACATTCAGTACTTC.

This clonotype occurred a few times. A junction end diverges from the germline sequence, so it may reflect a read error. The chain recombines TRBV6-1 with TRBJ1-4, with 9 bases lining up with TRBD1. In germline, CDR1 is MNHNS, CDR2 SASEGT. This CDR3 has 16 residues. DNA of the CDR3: TGTGCCAGCAGGGAAGACAGGGGGACAACTAATGAAAAACTGTTTTTT. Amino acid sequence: CASREDRGTTNEKLFF.

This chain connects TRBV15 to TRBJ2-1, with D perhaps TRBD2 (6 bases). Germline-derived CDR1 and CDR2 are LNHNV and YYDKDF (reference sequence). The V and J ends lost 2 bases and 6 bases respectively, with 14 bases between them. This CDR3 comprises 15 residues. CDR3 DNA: TGTGCCACCAGCAGACGGACTACCCTCGGCAATGAGCAGTTCTTC. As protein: CATSRRTTLGNEQFF.

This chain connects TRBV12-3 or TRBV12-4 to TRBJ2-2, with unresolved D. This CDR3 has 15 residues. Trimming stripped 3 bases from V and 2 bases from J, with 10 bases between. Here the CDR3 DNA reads TGTGCCAGCAGTTTTCACGGGCCCAACACCGGGGAGCTGTTTTTT. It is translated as CASSFHGPNTGELFF.

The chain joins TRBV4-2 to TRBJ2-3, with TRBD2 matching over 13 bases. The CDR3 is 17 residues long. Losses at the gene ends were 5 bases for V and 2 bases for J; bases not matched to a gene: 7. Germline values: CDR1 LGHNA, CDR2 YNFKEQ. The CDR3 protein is CASSYGTSGVVTDTQYF. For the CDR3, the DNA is TGTGCCAGCAGCTACGGGACTAGCGGGGTTGTCACAGATACGCAGTATTTT.

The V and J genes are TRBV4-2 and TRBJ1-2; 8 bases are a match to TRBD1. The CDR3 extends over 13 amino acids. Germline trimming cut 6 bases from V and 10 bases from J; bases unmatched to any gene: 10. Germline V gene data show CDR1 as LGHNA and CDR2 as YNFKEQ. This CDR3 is CASRSGGEVHYTF. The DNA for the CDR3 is TGTGCCAGCAGATCAGGGGGCGAGGTTCACTACACCTTC.

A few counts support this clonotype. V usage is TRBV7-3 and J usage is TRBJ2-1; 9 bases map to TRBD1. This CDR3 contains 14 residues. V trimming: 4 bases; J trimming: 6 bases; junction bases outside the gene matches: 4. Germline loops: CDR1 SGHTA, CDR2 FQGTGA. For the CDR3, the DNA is TGTGCCAGCAGCTACCCGGACAGGGGCAATGAGCAGTTCTTC. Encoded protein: CASSYPDRGNEQFF.

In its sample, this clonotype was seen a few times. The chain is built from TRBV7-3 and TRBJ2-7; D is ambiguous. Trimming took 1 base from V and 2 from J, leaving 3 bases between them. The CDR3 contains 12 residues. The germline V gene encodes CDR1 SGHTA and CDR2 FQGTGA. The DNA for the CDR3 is TGTGCCAGCAGCTTAAACACCTACGAGCAGTACTTC. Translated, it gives CASSLNTYEQYF. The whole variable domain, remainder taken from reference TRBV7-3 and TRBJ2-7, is GAGVSQTPSNKVTEKGKYVELRCDPISGHTALYWYRQSLGQGPEFLIYFQGTGAADDSGLPNDRFFAVRPEGSVSTLKIQRTERGDSAVYLCASSLNTYEQYFGPGTRLTVT.

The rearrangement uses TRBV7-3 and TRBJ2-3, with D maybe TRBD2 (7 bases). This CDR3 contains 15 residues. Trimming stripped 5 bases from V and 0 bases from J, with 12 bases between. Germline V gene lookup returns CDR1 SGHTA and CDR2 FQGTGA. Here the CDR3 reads CASSDEGGSTDTQYF. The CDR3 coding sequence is TGTGCCAGCAGCGACGAGGGGGGGAGCACAGATACGCAGTATTTT.

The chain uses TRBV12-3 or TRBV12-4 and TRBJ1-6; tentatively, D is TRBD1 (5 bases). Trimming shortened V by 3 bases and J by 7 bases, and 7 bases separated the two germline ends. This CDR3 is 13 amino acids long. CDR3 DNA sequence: TGTGCCAGCAGTTTGGGACTCAATTCACCCCTCCACTTT. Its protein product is CASSLGLNSPLHF.

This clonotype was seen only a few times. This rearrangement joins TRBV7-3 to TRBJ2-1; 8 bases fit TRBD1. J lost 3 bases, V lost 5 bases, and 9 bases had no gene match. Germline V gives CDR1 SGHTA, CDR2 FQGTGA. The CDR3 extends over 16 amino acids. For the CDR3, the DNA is TGTGCCAGCAGCGCACTCCGGACAGGGAACTACAATGAGCAGTTCTTC. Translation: CASSALRTGNYNEQFF.

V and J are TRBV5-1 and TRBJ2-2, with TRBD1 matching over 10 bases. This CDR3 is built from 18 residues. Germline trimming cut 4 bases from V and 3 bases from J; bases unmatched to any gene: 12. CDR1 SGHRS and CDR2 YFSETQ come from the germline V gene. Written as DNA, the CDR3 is TGCGCCAGCAGCCCTACCCCGGGACAGGGGTCCTACACCGGGGAGCTGTTTTTT. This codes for CASSPTPGQGSYTGELFF.

CDR3 region: CASSQELTGGLLYGYTF. CDR3 nucleotides: TGCGCCAGCAGCCAAGAATTGACGGGGGGTCTTCTCTATGGCTACACCTTC. This chain uses TRBV4-1 with TRBJ1-2, with D perhaps TRBD1 (5 bases). V lost 0 bases and J lost 4, with 18 bases in between. Germline CDR1 reads MGHRA; CDR2 reads YSYEKL. CDR3 length: 17 amino acids.

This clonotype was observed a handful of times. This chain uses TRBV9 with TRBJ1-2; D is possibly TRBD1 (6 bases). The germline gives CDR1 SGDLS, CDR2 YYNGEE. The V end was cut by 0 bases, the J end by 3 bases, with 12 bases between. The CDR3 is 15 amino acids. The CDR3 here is CASSVGEGVHYGYTF. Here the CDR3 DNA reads TGTGCCAGCAGCGTAGGGGAGGGGGTCCACTATGGCTACACCTTC.

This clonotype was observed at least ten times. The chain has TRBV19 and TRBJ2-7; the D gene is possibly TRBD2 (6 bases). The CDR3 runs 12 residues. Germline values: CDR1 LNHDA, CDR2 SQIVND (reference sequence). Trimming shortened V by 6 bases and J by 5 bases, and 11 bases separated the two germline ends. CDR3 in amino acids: CASSRGMDEQYF. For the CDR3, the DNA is TGTGCCAGTAGCCGCGGGATGGACGAGCAGTACTTC. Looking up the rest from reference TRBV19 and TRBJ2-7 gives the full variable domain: DGGITQSPKYLFRKEGQNVTLSCEQNLNHDAMYWYRQDPGQGLRLIYYSQIVNDFQKGDIAEGYSVSREKKESFPLTVTSAQKNPTAFYLCASSRGMDEQYFGPGTRLTVT.

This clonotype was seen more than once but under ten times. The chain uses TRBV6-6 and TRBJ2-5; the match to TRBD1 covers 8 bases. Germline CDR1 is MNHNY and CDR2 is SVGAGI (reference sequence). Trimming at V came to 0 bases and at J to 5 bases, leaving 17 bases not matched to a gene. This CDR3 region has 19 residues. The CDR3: CASSYSRHSRTGSVETQYF. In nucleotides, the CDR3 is TGTGCCAGCAGTTACTCCCGCCACTCCAGGACAGGGAGTGTGGAGACCCAGTACTTC.